What follows are 18 T cell receptor beta chains derived from one specimen sequenced in a study of cytomegalovirus exposure and HLA in healthy donors (dated by TCRdb to the late 2010s). Libraries were prepared through the immunoSEQ multiplex PCR assay. The multiplex PCR relied on a mix of 60 forward primers for TCR Vbeta segments and 13 reverse primers for TCR Jbeta segments. The immuneACCESS repertoire file appears here via TCRdb, limited to in-frame rearrangements. These files lack a portion of the clones; in checked studies, under half of the deficit traces to unresolved V genes, and the cause of the others is not known. This sample is represented by about 140,000 clones; roughly 83% of them were singletons. The ten largest clones capture more than 3% of the sample. Sequencing was performed on PBMCs. These receptors were taken from a female donor in good health and CMV-seronegative.

The chain recombines TRBV14 with TRBJ1-3; 8 bases are a match to TRBD1. The germline CDR1 and CDR2 sequences are SGHDN and FVKESK. The CDR3 has 17 residues. Germline trimming cut 0 bases from V and 3 bases from J; bases unmatched to any gene: 7. The CDR3 is CASSQDRRTGSGNTIYF. The CDR3 DNA follows: TGTGCCAGCAGCCAAGATCGAAGGACAGGGAGTGGAAACACCATATATTTT.

The J gene is TRBJ2-5, the V gene TRBV4-3; 8 bases are a match to TRBD1. In germline, CDR1 is LGHNA, CDR2 YSLEER. The CDR3 length is 14 residues. The ends lost 0 bases at V and 5 bases at J; junction bases unmatched: 2. Here the CDR3 reads CASSQDRGPETQYF. Written as DNA, the CDR3 is TGCGCCAGCAGCCAAGACAGGGGGCCGGAGACCCAGTACTTC.

The chain employs TRBV29-1 and TRBJ2-7; tentatively, D is TRBD2 (6 bases). Trimming removed 3 bases at V and 6 bases at J, with 24 bases between. CDR1 is SQVTM, CDR2 ANQGSEA, per germline. This CDR3 spans 16 amino acids. CDR3 nucleotides: TGCAGCGTTGATGACGCCATGGGACTCGGGGCCGGCGAGCAGTACTTC. This codes for CSVDDAMGLGAGEQYF.

This clone was recorded only once. The J gene is TRBJ1-1, the V gene TRBV28; the match to TRBD1 covers 7 bases. The CDR3 spans 15 residues. After removal of 5 bases from V and 7 bases from J, the junction contained 13 bases not matched to a gene. Looked up from germline, CDR1 is MDHEN and CDR2 is SYDVKM. The DNA of the CDR3 is TGTGCCAGCAGTCCCCCCCTACAGGGGACGAATGAAGCTTTCTTT. This codes for CASSPPLQGTNEAFF.

This clone was observed a few times. J is TRBJ2-5 and V is TRBV28, with 7 bases that match TRBD2. Germline CDR1 reads MDHEN; CDR2 reads SYDVKM. Trimming cost V 1 base and J 4 bases; bases outside gene matches: 12. The CDR3 is 17 amino acids. The CDR3, as DNA: TGTGCCAGCAGTTTATTGGGGGGGGGTCGGGGCCTAGAGACCCAGTACTTC. It codes for CASSLLGGGRGLETQYF.

The rearrangement joins TRBV5-1 to TRBJ2-1, with 15 bases aligning to TRBD2. After removal of 0 bases from V and 7 bases from J, the junction contained 5 bases not matched to a gene. The germline V gene has CDR1 SGHRS and CDR2 YFSETQ. This CDR3 has 17 amino acids. CDR3 region: CASSLEGLAGGRNEQFF. The DNA for the CDR3 is TGCGCCAGCAGCTTGGAAGGACTAGCGGGAGGGCGAAATGAGCAGTTCTTC.

The chain uses TRBV28 and TRBJ1-2; TRBD1 matches at 8 bases. This CDR3 region has 13 residues. The V and J ends lost 4 bases and 6 bases, in that order; junction bases with no gene match: 4. Germline V CDR1 and CDR2: MDHEN, SYDVKM. Here the CDR3 reads CASSSVTGDGYTF. The DNA of the CDR3 is TGTGCCAGCAGTTCCGTGACAGGGGATGGCTACACCTTC.

The gene calls are TRBV9 and TRBJ2-2; D remains ambiguous. Germline V gives CDR1 SGDLS, CDR2 YYNGEE. This CDR3 has 15 residues. V lost 1 base to trimming and J lost 1 base, with 8 bases between them. This CDR3 reads CASSVMWLNTGELFF. CDR3 bases: TGTGCCAGCAGCGTAATGTGGCTGAACACCGGGGAGCTGTTTTTT.

This clone was counted only a few times. The chain combines TRBV7-8 with TRBJ1-2, with unresolved D. V gave up 5 bases and J gave up 6 bases, with 4 bases separating them. The CDR3 runs 10 residues. Germline V lookup: CDR1 SGHVS, CDR2 FQNEAQ. CDR3 nucleotides: TGTGCCAGCAGCCGCGATGGCTACACCTTC. It is translated as CASSRDGYTF. Full variable domain (missing parts from reference TRBV7-8 and TRBJ1-2): GAGVSQSPRYKVAKRGQDVALRCDPISGHVSLFWYQQALGQGPEFLTYFQNEAQLDKSGLPSDRFFAERPEGSVSTLKIQRTQQEDSAVYLCASSRDGYTFGSGTRLTVV.

This clone was seen a handful of times. Within the sample, other DNA sequences also encode this same CDR3. The V and J genes are TRBV30 and TRBJ1-5; D uncertain. CDR1 and CDR2 from the germline V gene are GTSNPN and SVGIG (reference sequence). Between the trimmed V and J ends, which lost 2 bases and 1 base, there was a span of 3 bases. The CDR3 covers 12 residues. CDR3 DNA: TGTGCCTGGAGTCAGAGCAATCAGCCCCAGCATTTT. This sequence encodes CAWSQSNQPQHF.

The chain is built from TRBV27 and TRBJ2-6; 8 nucleotides match TRBD2. From germline, CDR1 is MNHEY and CDR2 SMNVEV (reference sequence). The CDR3 covers 16 residues. The junction had 8 bases not matched to a gene; V was cut back by 4 bases and J by 6 bases. The DNA for the CDR3 is TGTGCCAGCAGTTCGGGGGGGACTCTGGAGGCCAACGTCCTGACTTTC. Translated, it gives CASSSGGTLEANVLTF.

This clone ranks as medium-sized. The chain links TRBV2 to TRBJ1-4; unclear D gene. This CDR3 has 12 amino acids. Germline V gives CDR1 SNHLY, CDR2 FYNNEI. V shed 5 bases and J shed 8 bases, with 9 bases lying between them. The CDR3 DNA is TGTGCCAGCAGTTTCAACGGGGAAAAACTGTTTTTT. This sequence encodes CASSFNGEKLFF.

The J gene is TRBJ2-1, the V gene TRBV5-6, with 8 bases fitting TRBD2. The CDR3 has 16 residues. Germline CDR1 and CDR2: SGHDT and YYEEEE. Trimming cost V 4 bases and J 0 bases; bases outside gene matches: 6. The CDR3 loop is CASSDIAGSSYNEQFF. The CDR3 DNA reads as TGTGCCAGCAGCGACATAGCGGGGAGCTCCTACAATGAGCAGTTCTTC.

This clone was seen only once. This sequence joins TRBV7-2 and TRBJ2-1, with D maybe TRBD2 (6 bases). This CDR3 has 15 residues. V was shortened by 0 bases and J by 4 bases, with 10 bases between the two germline ends. The germline V gene has CDR1 SGHTA and CDR2 FQGNSA. The CDR3 sequence is CASSLAVAEYNEQFF. In DNA form, the CDR3 reads TGTGCCAGCAGCTTAGCGGTAGCGGAATACAATGAGCAGTTCTTC.

This sequence joins TRBV7-2 and TRBJ2-5; D is undetermined. V gave up 5 bases and J gave up 2 bases, with 3 bases separating them. CDR1 is SGHTA and CDR2 is FQGNSA in the germline V gene. The CDR3 is made up of 11 amino acids. CDR3 DNA sequence: TGTGCCAGCAGCCCACAAGAGACCCAGTACTTC. Translating gives CASSPQETQYF.

To note about this clone: Different DNA sequences within this sample yield the same CDR3. CDR3 sequence: CAISPGQGTYEQYF. CDR3 DNA sequence: TGTGCCATCAGCCCGGGACAGGGCACCTACGAGCAGTACTTC. The chain recombines TRBV10-3 with TRBJ2-7, with 9 nucleotides matching TRBD1. Per germline, CDR1 ENHRY and CDR2 SYGVKD. The CDR3 spans 14 residues. After removal of 6 bases from V and 2 bases from J, the junction contained 5 bases not matched to a gene.

At least ten counts were recorded for this clone. The chain has TRBV7-9 and TRBJ1-6; D is possibly TRBD1 (5 bases). The germline V gene has CDR1 SEHNR and CDR2 FQNEAQ (reference sequence). V lost 1 base and J 14 bases, leaving 15 bases between the germline ends. The CDR3 has 14 residues. This CDR3 is CASSLVGQGGALHF. CDR3 in DNA: TGTGCCAGCAGCTTAGTCGGTCAAGGAGGGGCCCTCCACTTT.

This clone was seen only a few times. The V and J genes are TRBV7-2 and TRBJ2-1; 11 bases agree with TRBD2. The CDR3 consists of 15 residues. In germline, CDR1 is SGHTA, CDR2 FQGNSA. Trimming took 4 bases from V and 6 from J; bases not matched to a gene: 5. CDR3 residues: CASSSGLAGANEQFF. In nucleotides, the CDR3 is TGTGCCAGCAGCTCTGGACTAGCGGGCGCCAATGAGCAGTTCTTC.